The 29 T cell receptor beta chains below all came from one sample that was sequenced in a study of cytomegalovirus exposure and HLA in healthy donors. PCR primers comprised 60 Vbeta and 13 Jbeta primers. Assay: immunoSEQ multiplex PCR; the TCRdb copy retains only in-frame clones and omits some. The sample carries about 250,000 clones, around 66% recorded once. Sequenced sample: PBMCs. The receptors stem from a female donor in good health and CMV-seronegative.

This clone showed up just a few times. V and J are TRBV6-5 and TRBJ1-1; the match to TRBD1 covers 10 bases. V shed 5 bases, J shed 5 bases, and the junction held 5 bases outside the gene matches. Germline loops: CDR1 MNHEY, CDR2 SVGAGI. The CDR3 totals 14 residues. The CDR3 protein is CASSPTGGLTEAFF. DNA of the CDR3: TGTGCCAGCAGTCCGACAGGGGGCTTGACTGAAGCTTTCTTT.

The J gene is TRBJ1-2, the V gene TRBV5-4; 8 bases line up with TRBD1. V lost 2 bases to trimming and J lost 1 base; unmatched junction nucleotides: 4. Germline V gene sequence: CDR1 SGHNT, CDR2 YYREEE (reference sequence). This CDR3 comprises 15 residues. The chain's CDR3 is CASSFTGGFNYGYTF. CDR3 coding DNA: TGTGCCAGCAGCTTTACAGGGGGGTTTAACTATGGCTACACCTTC.

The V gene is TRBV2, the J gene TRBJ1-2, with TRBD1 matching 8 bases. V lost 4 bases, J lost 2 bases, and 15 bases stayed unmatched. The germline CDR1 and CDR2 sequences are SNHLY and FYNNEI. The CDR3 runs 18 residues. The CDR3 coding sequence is TGTGCCAGCAGTGTTCCAGGTGACAGGGGCCTACCAAACTATGGCTACACCTTC. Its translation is CASSVPGDRGLPNYGYTF. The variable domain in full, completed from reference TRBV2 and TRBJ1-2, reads EPEVTQTPSHQVTQMGQEVILRCVPISNHLYFYWYRQILGQKVEFLVSFYNNEISEKSEIFDDQFSVERPDGSNFTLKIRSTKLEDSAMYFCASSVPGDRGLPNYGYTFGSGTRLTVV.

The CDR3 region has the DNA TGTGCCAGCAGTTCTTGGACACTAGGAGGGGAGCAGTACTTC. Translating it yields CASSSWTLGGEQYF. The chain carries TRBV6-5 and TRBJ2-5; tentative D call: TRBD2 (6 bases). V was shortened by 4 bases and J by 11 bases, with 20 bases between the two germline ends. The germline V gene has CDR1 MNHEY and CDR2 SVGAGI. The CDR3 has 14 residues.

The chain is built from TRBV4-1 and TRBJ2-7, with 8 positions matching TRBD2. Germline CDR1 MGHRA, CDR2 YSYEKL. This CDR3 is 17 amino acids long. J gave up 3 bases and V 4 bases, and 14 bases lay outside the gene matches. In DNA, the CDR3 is TGCGCCAGCAGCCTACAAAGTAACGCGGGAGGAGACTACGAGCAGTACTTC. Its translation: CASSLQSNAGGDYEQYF.

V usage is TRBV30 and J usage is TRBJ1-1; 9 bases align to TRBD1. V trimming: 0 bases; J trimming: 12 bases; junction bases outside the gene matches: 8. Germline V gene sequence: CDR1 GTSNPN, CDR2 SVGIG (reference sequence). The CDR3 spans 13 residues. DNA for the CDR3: TGTGCCTGGAGTGTACGGAGGGGACAGGGCACTTTCTTT. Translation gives CAWSVRRGQGTFF. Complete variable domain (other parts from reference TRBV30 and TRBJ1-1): SQTIHQWPATLVQPVGSPLSLECTVEGTSNPNLYWYRQAAGRGLQLLFYSVGIGQISSEVPQNLSASRPQDRQFILSSKKLLLSDSGFYLCAWSVRRGQGTFFGQGTRLTVV.

DNA of the CDR3: TGTGCCAGCTGTACCTCCGGGACACTGAACACTGAAGCTTTCTTT. Translated: CASCTSGTLNTEAFF. The V and J genes are TRBV28 and TRBJ1-1; D is perhaps TRBD1 (6 bases). The CDR3 is 15 amino acids. Germline values: CDR1 MDHEN, CDR2 SYDVKM. V was cut by 8 bases and J by 0 bases, with 16 bases left in between. The full variable domain, completed using reference TRBV28 and TRBJ1-1, is DVKVTQSSRYLVKRTGEKVFLECVQDMDHENMFWYRQDPGLGLRLIYFSYDVKMKEKGDIPEGYSVSREKKERFSLILESASTNQTSMYLCASCTSGTLNTEAFFGQGTRLTVV.

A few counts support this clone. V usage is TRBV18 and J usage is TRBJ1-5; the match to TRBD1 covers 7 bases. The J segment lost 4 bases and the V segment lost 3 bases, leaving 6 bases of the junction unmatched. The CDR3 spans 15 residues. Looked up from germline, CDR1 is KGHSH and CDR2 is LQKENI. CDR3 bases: TGTGCCAGCTCACCCCGGGACAGCGAGAATCAGCCCCAGCATTTT. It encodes CASSPRDSENQPQHF.

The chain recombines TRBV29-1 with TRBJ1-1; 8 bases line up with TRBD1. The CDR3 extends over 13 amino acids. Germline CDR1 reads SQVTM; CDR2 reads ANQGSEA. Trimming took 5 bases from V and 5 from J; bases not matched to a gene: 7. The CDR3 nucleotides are TGCAGCGTTACCCCGGACAGGGTGACTGAAGCTTTCTTT. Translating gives CSVTPDRVTEAFF.

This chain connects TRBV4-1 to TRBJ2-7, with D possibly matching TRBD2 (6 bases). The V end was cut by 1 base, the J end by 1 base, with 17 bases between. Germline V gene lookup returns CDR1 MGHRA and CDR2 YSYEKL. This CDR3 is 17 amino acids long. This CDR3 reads CASSQGRAPGMSYEQYF. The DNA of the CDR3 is TGCGCCAGCAGCCAAGGGAGGGCGCCGGGGATGTCCTACGAGCAGTACTTC.

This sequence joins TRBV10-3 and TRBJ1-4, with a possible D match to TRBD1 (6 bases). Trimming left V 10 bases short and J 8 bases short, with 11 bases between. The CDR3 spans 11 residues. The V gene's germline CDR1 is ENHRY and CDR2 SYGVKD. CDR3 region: CATGTSEKLFF. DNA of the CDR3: TGTGCCACAGGGACATCCGAAAAACTGTTTTTT.

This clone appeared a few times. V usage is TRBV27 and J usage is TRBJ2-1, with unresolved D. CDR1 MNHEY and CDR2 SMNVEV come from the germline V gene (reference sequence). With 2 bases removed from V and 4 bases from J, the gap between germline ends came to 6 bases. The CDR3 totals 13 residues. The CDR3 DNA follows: TGTGCCAGCAGTTTAGTCAGGTACAATGAGCAGTTCTTC. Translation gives CASSLVRYNEQFF.

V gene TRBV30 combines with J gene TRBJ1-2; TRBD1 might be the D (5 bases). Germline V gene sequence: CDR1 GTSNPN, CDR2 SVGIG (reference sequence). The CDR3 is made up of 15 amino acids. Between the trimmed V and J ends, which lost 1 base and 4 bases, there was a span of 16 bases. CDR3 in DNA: TGTGCCTGGAGTGCCAAGGGACTCAGCCTCTATGGCTACACCTTC. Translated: CAWSAKGLSLYGYTF.

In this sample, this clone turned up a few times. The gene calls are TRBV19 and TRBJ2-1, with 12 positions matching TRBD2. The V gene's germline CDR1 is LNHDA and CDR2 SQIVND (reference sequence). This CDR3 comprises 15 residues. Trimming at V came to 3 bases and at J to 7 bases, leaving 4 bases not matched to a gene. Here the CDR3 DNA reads TGTGCCAGTAGTATTGGGACTAGCGGGTTGAATGAGCAGTTCTTC. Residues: CASSIGTSGLNEQFF.

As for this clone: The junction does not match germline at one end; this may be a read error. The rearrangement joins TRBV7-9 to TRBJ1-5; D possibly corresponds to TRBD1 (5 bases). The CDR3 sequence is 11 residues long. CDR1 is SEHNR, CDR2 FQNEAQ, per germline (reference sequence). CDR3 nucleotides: TGTGCCAGCAGCCTTCGTCACCCACAGGCTTTT. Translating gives CASSLRHPQAF. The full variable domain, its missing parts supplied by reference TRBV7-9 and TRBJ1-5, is DTGVSQNPRHKITKRGQNVTFRCDPISEHNRLYWYRQTLGQGPEFLTYFQNEAQLEKSRLLSDRFSAERPKGSFSTLEIQRTEQGDSAMYLCASSLRHPQAFGDGTRLSIL.

Here the CDR3 reads CASSSYNEQFF. As DNA, the CDR3 is TGTGCCAGCAGCTCGTACAATGAGCAGTTCTTC. The chain carries TRBV5-4 and TRBJ2-1; D gene uncertain. V was shortened by 3 bases and J by 4 bases, with 2 bases between the two germline ends. The CDR3 runs 11 residues. The germline V gene encodes CDR1 SGHNT and CDR2 YYREEE (reference sequence).

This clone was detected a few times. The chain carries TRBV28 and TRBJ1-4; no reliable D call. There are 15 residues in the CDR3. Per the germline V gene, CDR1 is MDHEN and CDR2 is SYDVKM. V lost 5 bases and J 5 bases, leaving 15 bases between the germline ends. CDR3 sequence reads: CASSVRPRRNEKLFF. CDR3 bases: TGTGCCAGCAGTGTCCGGCCTAGGAGAAATGAAAAACTGTTTTTT.

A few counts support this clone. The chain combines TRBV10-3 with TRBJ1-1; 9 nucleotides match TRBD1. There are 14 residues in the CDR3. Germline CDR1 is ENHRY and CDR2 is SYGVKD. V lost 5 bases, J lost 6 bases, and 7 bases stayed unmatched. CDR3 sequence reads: CAISFTGGSPEAFF. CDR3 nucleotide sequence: TGTGCCATCAGTTTCACAGGGGGCAGCCCTGAAGCTTTCTTT.

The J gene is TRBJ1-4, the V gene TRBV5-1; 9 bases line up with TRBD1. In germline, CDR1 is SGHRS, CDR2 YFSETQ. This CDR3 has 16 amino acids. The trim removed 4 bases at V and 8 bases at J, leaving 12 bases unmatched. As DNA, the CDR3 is TGCGCCAGCAGCAAAATTACAGGGGGCGGTGGGGAAAAACTGTTTTTT. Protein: CASSKITGGGGEKLFF. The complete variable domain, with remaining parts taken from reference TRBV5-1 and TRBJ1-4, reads KAGVTQTPRYLIKTRGQQVTLSCSPISGHRSVSWYQQTPGQGLQFLFEYFSETQRNKGNFPGRFSGRQFSNSRSEMNVSTLELGDSALYLCASSKITGGGGEKLFFGSGTQLSVL.

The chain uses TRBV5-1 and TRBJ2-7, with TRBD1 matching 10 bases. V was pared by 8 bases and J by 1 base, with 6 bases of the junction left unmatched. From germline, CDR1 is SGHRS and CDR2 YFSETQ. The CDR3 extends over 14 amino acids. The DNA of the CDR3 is TGCGCCAGTCGTTGGACAGGGGGTTCCTACGAGCAGTACTTC. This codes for CASRWTGGSYEQYF.

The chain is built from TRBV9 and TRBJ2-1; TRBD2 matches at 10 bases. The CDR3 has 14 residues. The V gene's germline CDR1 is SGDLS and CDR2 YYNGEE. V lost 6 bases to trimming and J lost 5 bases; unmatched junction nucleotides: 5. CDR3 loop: CASTWTSGNNEQFF. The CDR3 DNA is TGTGCCAGCACCTGGACTAGCGGTAACAATGAGCAGTTCTTC.

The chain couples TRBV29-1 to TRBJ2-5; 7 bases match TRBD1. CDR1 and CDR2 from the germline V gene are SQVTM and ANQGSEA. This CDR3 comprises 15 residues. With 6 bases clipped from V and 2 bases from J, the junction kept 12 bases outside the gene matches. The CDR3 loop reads CSVSDSWTGQETQYF. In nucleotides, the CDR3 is TGCAGCGTCAGTGACTCTTGGACAGGACAAGAGACCCAGTACTTC.

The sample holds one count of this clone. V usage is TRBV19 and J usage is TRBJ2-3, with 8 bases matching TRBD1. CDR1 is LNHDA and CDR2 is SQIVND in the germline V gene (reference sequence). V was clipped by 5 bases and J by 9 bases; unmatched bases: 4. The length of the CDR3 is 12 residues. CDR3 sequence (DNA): TGTGCCAGTAGTCCGAGACAGGGGACGCAGTATTTT. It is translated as CASSPRQGTQYF.

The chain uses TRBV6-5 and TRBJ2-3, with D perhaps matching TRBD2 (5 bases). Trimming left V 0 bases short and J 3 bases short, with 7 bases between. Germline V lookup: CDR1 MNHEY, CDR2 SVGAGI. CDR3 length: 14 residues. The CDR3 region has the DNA TGTGCCAGCAGTTACTCCCCGGGAACAGATACGCAGTATTTT. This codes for CASSYSPGTDTQYF.

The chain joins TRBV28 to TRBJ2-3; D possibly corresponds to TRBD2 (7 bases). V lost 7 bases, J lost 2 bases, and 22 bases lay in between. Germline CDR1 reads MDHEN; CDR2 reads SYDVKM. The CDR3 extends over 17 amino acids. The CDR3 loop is CASISRGEGGITDTQYF. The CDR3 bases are TGTGCCAGCATCTCCCGGGGGGAGGGGGGGATCACAGATACGCAGTATTTT.

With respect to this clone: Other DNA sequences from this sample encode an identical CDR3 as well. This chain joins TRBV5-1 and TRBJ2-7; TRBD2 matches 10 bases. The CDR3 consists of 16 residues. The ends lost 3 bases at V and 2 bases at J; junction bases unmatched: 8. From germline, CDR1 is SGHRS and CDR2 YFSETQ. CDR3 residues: CASSSPLAGETYEQYF. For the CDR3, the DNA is TGCGCCAGCAGCTCACCTCTAGCGGGAGAGACCTACGAGCAGTACTTC.

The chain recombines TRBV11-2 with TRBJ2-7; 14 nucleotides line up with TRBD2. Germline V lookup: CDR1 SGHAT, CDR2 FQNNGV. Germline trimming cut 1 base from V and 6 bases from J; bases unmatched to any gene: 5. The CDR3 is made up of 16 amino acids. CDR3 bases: TGTGCCAGCAGCTTAGGGACTAGCGGGAGGTACGGCGAGCAGTACTTC. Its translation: CASSLGTSGRYGEQYF.

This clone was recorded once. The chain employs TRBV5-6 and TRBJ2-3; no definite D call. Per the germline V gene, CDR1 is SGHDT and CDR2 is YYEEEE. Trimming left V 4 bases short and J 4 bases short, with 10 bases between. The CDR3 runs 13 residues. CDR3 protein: CASSLIASDTQYF. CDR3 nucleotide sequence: TGTGCCAGCAGCCTCATAGCTTCAGATACGCAGTATTTT.

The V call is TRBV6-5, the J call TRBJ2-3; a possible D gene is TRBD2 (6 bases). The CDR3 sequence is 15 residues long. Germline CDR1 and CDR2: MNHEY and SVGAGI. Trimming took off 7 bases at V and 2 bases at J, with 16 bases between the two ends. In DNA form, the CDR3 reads TGTGCCAGCACTTCAACCCGGGACTCCACAGATACGCAGTATTTT. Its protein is CASTSTRDSTDTQYF.